This TCR beta chain emerged from a study of CD8+ T cells in alopecia areata. General observations from the study: As there was one nonresponder, how baseline CD8+ expansion relates to response remains uncertain. Sequences from scalp samples also cover resident alphabeta T cells of normal skin. Scalp and blood retained many expanded lesional clones during tofacitinib.

Worth noting for this clone: Its antigen remains unknown.

Sequencing templates came from extracted RNA that was reverse transcribed into cDNA. Sequencing was performed with immunoSEQ multiplex PCR; in TCRdb, only in-frame clones are kept and a portion is missing. There are approximately 170,000 clones in the sample; 50% to 60% occur only once, and around 0.69% lies in the top ten. Indicated treatment: oral pan-JAK inhibitor, 5-10 mg twice daily. V dropped 6 bases and J dropped 2 bases, with 14 bases sitting between them. The CDR3 extends over 15 amino acids. Germline CDR1 SQVTM, CDR2 ANQGSEA. Material: CD4+ T cells sorted from blood, obtained at week 4, from a patient treated with tofacitinib. The chain combines TRBV29-1 with TRBJ2-6; D is undetermined. The receptor comes from a human donor with alopecia areata. The CDR3 protein is CSVIFSAPGANVLTF. CDR3 in DNA: TGCAGCGTGATCTTCAGCGCACCTGGGGCCAACGTCCTGACTTTC.